Described below is a single TCR beta chain sequence and its context. Antigen unknown. These data belong to a study of CD8+ T cells in alopecia areata. General study points: With one nonresponder, baseline CD8+ expansion's link to response remains uncertain.

cDNA reverse transcribed from extracted RNA served as the sequencing template. The assay was immunoSEQ multiplex PCR, and TCRdb's table has in-frame clones only and misses some. Of 250,000 to 350,000 clones listed, 50% to 75% are singletons. The treatment here: oral pan-JAK inhibitor, 5-10 mg twice daily. Patients with alopecia areata provided lesional scalp punch biopsies as well as peripheral blood. The receptor was derived from a human donor with alopecia areata. The sequencing used CD4+ T cells sorted from blood, collected at week 52, from a patient treated with tofacitinib.

As DNA, the CDR3 is TGTGCCTGTCTGCTGGGCGGCTACACCTTC. Its translation: CACLLGGYTF. V gene TRBV30 combines with J gene TRBJ1-2; D call uncertain. Trimming stripped 6 bases from V and 8 bases from J, with 10 bases between. The CDR3 totals 10 residues. CDR1 and CDR2 (germline): GTSNPN, SVGIG (reference sequence).